The clone carrying this T cell receptor beta chain appeared a few times. Germline V gives CDR1 MNHEY, CDR2 SMNVEV (reference sequence). The CDR3 is 14 residues long. Trimming shortened V by 5 bases and J by 0 bases, and 10 bases separated the two germline ends. Per the authors' pipeline: Scientists estimated how many nucleated cells there were by amplifying reference gene primers. Sequenced by immunoSEQ multiplex PCR; TCRdb stores in-frame clones only, minus some. That table gives V, J and clone size, and the DNA gave D and trimming. The sample holds 150,000 to 200,000 clones, 80% to 85% seen once. These data originate in a study of blood T cell repertoires in COVID-19.

The gene calls are TRBV27 and TRBJ1-2, with D perhaps TRBD1 (6 bases). Sequenced input: peripheral blood. The TCR was taken from a woman aged 80 or over with active or convalescent COVID-19. The CDR3 loop is CASSPTGANYGYTF. The CDR3, as DNA: TGTGCCAGCAGTCCGACAGGAGCTAACTATGGCTACACCTTC.